This TCR beta chain was captured in a study of OX40 agonist ivuxolimab in advanced cancers. For the study at large: With a range of roughly 20 to 80, age averaged 60 years, and nearly 85% were male. Whole-study findings and limits: CD4+ and CD8+ T cells in blood underwent clonal expansion by week 6 at 0.1 to 3.0 mg/kg. Certain nonresponders likewise exhibited a low normalized T-cell clonal expansion.

The germline V gene has CDR1 SGHVS and CDR2 FQNEAQ. This CDR3 contains 16 residues. Trimming cost V 5 bases and J 0 bases; bases outside gene matches: 7. Baseline was the first blood sampling point, followed by cycle 4 day 1 and cycle 7 day 1. Profiled with immunoSEQ multiplex PCR; TCRdb holds only in-frame clones, not every one. The profile shows about 26,000 clones, around 90% of them singletons. Remarks on this clone: Its antigen is still unknown.

The chain recombines TRBV7-8 with TRBJ2-1, with 7 bases fitting TRBD2. This material consisted of CD4+ or CD8+ T cells sorted from blood, taken in a trial of the OX40 agonist ivuxolimab. This receptor was identified in an adult with an advanced solid tumor such as melanoma, head and neck, liver or kidney cancer. The CDR3 protein is CASSRGVTGSYNEQFF. The CDR3 region has the DNA TGTGCCAGCAGCCGGGGGGTTACGGGCTCCTACAATGAGCAGTTCTTC.